These 2 T cell receptor beta chains were all obtained from the same sample, sequenced in a study of response to subunit inactivated influenza vaccine. TCRdb fed the RT-PCR reads into MiXCR, producing one record per CDR3 protein. This table has 700,000 to 900,000 distinct CDR3 sequences, less than 25% appearing once. The source was PBMCs from blood, collected around 5 days after vaccination. These receptor sequences come from a man aged 45-65 years who received an inactivated influenza vaccine.

In its sample, this clonotype was seen many times. The gene calls are TRBV10-3 and TRBJ2-7, with D unresolved. Germline V gene data show CDR1 as ENHRY and CDR2 as SYGVKD. The CDR3 extends over 14 amino acids. V gave up 8 bases and J gave up 5 bases, with 19 bases separating them. CDR3 loop: CAIAGGVLNDEQYF. The CDR3 coding sequence is TGTGCCATCGCAGGCGGAGTGCTTAACGACGAGCAGTACTTC.

The J gene is TRBJ1-1, the V gene TRBV6-2 or TRBV6-3; D gene ambiguous. Germline CDR1 is MNHEY and CDR2 is SVGEGT. The CDR3 spans 13 residues. Trimming pared 9 bases from V and 1 base from J, leaving 12 bases between. The CDR3 DNA reads as TGTGCCAGTAGAGGATTCGAGAACACTGAAGCTTTCTTT. This translates into CASRGFENTEAFF.